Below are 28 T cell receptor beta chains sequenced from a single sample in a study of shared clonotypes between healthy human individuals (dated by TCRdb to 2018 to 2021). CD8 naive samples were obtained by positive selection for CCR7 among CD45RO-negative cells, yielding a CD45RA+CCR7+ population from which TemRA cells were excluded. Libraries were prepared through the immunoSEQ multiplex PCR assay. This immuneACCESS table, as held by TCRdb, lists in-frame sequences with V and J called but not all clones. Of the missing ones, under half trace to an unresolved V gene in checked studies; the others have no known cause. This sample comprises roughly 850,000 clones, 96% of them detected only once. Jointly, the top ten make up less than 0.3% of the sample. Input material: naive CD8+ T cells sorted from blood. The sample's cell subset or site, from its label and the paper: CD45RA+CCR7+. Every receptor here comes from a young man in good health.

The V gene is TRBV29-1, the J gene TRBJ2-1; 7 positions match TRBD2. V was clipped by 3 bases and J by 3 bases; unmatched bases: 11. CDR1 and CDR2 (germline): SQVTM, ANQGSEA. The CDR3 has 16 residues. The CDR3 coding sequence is TGCAGCGTTGAGGGAGTAGCGGGTTCCATCTACAATGAGCAGTTCTTC. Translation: CSVEGVAGSIYNEQFF.

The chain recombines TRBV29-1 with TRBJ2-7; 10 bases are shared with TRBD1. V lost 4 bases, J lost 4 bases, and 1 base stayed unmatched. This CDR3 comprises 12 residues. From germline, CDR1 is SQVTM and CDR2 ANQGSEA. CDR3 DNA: TGCAGCGTTGGGGACAGGGGTTACGAGCAGTACTTC. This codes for CSVGDRGYEQYF.

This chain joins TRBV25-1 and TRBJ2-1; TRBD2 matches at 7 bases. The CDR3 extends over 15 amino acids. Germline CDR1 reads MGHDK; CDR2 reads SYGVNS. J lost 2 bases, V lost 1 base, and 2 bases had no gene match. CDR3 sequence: CASSELRGAYNEQFF. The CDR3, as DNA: TGTGCCAGCAGTGAATTACGGGGGGCCTACAATGAGCAGTTCTTC.

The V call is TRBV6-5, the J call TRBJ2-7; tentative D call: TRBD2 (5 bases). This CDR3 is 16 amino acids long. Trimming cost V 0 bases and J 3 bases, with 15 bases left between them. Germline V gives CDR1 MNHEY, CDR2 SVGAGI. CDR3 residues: CASSYSVSGGDYEQYF. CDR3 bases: TGTGCCAGCAGTTACTCGGTAAGCGGCGGAGACTACGAGCAGTACTTC.

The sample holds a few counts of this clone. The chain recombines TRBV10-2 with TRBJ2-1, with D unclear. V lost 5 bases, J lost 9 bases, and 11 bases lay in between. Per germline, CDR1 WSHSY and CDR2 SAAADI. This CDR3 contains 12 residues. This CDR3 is CASSLNDGEQFF. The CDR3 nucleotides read TGCGCCAGCAGTTTGAACGATGGTGAGCAGTTCTTC.

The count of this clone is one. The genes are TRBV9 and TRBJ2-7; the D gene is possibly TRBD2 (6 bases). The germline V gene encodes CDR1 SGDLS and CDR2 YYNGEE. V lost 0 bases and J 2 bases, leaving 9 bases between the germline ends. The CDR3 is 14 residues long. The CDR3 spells CASSVDRETYEQYF. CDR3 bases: TGTGCCAGCAGCGTAGACCGGGAGACCTACGAGCAGTACTTC. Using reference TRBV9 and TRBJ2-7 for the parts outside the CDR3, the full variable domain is DSGVTQTPKHLITATGQRVTLRCSPRSGDLSVYWYQQSLDQGLQFLIQYYNGEERAKGNILERFSAQQFPDLHSELNLSSLELGDSALYFCASSVDRETYEQYFGPGTRLTVT.

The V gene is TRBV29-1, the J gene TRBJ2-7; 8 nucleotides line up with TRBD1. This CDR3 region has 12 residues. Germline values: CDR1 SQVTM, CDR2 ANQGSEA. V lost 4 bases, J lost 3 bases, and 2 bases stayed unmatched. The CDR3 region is CSVGDRNYEQYF. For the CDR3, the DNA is TGCAGCGTTGGGGACAGGAACTACGAGCAGTACTTC.

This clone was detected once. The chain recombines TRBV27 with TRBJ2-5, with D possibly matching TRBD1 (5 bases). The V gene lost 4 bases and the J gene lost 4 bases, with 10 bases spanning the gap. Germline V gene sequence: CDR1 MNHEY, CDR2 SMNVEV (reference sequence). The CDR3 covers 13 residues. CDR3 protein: CASSSRVGETQYF. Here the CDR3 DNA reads TGTGCCAGCAGTTCCAGGGTGGGAGAGACCCAGTACTTC.

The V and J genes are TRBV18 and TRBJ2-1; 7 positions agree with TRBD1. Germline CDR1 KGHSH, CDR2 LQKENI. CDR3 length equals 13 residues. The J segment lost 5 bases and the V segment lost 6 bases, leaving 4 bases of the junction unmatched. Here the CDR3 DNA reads TGTGCCAGCTCCACCGGGACAGACAATGAGCAGTTCTTC. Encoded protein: CASSTGTDNEQFF. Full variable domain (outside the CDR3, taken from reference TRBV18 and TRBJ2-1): NAGVMQNPRHLVRRRGQEARLRCSPMKGHSHVYWYRQLPEEGLKFMVYLQKENIIDESGMPKERFSAEFPKEGPSILRIQQVVRGDSAAYFCASSTGTDNEQFFGPGTRLTVL.

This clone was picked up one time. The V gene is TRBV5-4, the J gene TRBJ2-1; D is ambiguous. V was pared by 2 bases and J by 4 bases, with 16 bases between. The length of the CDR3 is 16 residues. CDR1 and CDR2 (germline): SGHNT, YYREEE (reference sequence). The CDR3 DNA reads TGTGCCAGCAGCTTTGCCTCCTACAAAGCGTACAATGAGCAGTTCTTC. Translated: CASSFASYKAYNEQFF.

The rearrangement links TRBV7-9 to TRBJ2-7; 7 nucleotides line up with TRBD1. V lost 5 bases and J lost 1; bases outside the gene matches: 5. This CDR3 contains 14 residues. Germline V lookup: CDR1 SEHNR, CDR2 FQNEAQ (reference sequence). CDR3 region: CASSIPGQSYEQYF. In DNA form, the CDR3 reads TGTGCCAGCAGCATACCGGGACAGTCCTACGAGCAGTACTTC.

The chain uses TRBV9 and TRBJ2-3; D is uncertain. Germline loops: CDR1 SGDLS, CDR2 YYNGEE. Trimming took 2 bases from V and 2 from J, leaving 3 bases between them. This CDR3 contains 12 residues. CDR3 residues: CASSVYTDTQYF. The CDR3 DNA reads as TGTGCCAGCAGCGTGTACACAGATACGCAGTATTTT. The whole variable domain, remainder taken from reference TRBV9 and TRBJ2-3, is DSGVTQTPKHLITATGQRVTLRCSPRSGDLSVYWYQQSLDQGLQFLIQYYNGEERAKGNILERFSAQQFPDLHSELNLSSLELGDSALYFCASSVYTDTQYFGPGTRLTVL.

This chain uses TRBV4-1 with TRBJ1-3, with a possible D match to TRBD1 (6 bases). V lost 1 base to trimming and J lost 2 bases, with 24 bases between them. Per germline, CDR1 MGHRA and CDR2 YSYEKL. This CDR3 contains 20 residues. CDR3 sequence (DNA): TGCGCCAGCAGCCAAGCCGGCGGACAGAGCGAACTGTGGACTGGAAACACCATATATTTT. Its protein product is CASSQAGGQSELWTGNTIYF.

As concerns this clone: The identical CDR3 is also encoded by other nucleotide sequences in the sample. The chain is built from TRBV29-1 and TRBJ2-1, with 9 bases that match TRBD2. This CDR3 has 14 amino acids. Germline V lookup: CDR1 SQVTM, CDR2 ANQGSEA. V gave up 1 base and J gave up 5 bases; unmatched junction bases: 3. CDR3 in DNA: TGCAGCGTTGAAGGCCTAGCGGGAAACAATGAGCAGTTCTTC. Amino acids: CSVEGLAGNNEQFF.

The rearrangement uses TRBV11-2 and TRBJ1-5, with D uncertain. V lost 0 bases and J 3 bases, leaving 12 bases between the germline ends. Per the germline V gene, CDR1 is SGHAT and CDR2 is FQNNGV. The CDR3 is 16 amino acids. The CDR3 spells CASSLDSAEPNQPQHF. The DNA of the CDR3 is TGTGCCAGCAGCTTAGATTCGGCGGAACCCAATCAGCCCCAGCATTTT. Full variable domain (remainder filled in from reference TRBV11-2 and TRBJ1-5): EAGVAQSPRYKIIEKRQSVAFWCNPISGHATLYWYQQILGQGPKLLIQFQNNGVVDDSQLPKDRFSAERLKGVDSTLKIQPAKLEDSAVYLCASSLDSAEPNQPQHFGDGTRLSIL.

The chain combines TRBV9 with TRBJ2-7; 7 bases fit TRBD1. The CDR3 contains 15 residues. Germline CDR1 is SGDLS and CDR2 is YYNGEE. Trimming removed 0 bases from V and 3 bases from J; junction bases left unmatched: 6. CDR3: CASSVEAGGVYEQYF. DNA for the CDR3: TGTGCCAGCAGCGTAGAGGCAGGGGGTGTCTACGAGCAGTACTTC.

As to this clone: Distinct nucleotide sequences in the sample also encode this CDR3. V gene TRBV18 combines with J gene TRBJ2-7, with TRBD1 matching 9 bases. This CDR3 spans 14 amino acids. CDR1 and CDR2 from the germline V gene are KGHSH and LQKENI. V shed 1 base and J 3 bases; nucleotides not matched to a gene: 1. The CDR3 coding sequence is TGTGCCAGCTCACCACGGGACAGGGTCTACGAGCAGTACTTC. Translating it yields CASSPRDRVYEQYF.

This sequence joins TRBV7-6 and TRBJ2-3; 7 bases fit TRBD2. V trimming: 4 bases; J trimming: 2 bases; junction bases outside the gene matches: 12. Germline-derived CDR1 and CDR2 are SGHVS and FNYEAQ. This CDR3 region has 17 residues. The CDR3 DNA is TGTGCCAGCAGCTCCCTCCGGGACTACCAACACACAGATACGCAGTATTTT. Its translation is CASSSLRDYQHTDTQYF.

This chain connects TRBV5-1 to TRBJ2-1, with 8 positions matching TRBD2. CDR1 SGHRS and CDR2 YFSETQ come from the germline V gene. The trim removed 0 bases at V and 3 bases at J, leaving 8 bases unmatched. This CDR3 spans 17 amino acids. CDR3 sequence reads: CASSLEGLAGSYNEQFF. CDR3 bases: TGCGCCAGCAGCTTGGAGGGCCTAGCGGGTAGCTACAATGAGCAGTTCTTC.

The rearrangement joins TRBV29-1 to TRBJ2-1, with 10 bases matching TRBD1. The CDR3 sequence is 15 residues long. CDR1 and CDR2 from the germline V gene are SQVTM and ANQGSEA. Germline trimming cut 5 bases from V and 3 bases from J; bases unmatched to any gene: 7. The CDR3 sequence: CSVYTGTGVYNEQFF. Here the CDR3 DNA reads TGCAGCGTTTATACCGGGACAGGGGTCTACAATGAGCAGTTCTTC.

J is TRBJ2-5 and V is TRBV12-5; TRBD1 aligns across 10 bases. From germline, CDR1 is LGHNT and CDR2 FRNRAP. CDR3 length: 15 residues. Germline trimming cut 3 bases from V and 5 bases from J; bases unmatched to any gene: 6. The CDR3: CASGLGTGAGETQYF. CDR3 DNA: TGTGCTAGTGGTTTAGGGACAGGGGCCGGGGAGACCCAGTACTTC.

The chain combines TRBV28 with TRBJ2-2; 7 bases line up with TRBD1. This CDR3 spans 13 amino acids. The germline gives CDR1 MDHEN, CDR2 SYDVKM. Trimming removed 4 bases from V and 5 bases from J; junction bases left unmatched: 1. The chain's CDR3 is CASSYRGTGELFF. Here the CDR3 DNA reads TGTGCCAGCAGTTACAGGGGAACCGGGGAGCTGTTTTTT.

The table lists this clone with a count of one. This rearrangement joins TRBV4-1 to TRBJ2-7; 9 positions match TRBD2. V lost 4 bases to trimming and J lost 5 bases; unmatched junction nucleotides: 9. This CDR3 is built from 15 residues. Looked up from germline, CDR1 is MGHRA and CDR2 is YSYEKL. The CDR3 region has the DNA TGCGCCAGCAGCCGTTTAGCGGGAGACCGGGACGAGCAGTACTTC. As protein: CASSRLAGDRDEQYF.

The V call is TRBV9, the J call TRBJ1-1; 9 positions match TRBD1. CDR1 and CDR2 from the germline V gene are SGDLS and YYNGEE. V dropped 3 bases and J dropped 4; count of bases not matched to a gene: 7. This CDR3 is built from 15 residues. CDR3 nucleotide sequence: TGTGCCAGCAGCGCGGGACAGGGCCAAAGCACTGAAGCTTTCTTT. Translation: CASSAGQGQSTEAFF.

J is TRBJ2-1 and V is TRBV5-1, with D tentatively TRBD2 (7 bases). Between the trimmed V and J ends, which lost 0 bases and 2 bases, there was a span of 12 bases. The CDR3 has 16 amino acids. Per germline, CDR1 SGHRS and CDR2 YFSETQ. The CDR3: CASSLAEGGPYNEQFF. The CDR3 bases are TGCGCCAGCAGCTTGGCCGAGGGGGGGCCCTACAATGAGCAGTTCTTC.

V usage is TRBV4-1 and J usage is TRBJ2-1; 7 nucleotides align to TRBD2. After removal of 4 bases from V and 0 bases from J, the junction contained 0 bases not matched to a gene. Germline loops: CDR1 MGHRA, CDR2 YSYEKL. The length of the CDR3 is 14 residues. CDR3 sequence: CASSPSGSYNEQFF. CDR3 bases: TGCGCCAGCAGCCCTAGCGGCTCCTACAATGAGCAGTTCTTC.

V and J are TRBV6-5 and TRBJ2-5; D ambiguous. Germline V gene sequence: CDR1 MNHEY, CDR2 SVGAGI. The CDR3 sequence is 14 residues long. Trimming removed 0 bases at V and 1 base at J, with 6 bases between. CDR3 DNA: TGTGCCAGCAGTTACTCGATAAGCCAAGAGACCCAGTACTTC. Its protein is CASSYSISQETQYF.

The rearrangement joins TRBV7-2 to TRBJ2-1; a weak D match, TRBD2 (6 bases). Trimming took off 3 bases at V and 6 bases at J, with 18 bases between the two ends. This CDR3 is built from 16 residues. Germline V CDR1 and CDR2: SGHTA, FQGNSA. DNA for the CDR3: TGTGCCAGCAGCTTTCTTCCGGGAGTTCAGGGCAATGAGCAGTTCTTC. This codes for CASSFLPGVQGNEQFF.